Sequencing of this TCR beta chain was carried out in a study of T cell responses to AZD1222 COVID-19 vaccine. Broader study findings: Scientists sampled the repertoires only once the peak T cell response had passed. Elevations in Spike-specific TCR breadth and depth followed administration of two AZD1222 doses. A mostly white British donor set with more females was recruited, and clonal diversity was possibly underestimated.

Regarding this clone: Its antigen is still unknown.

The CDR3 covers 14 residues. Trimming took off 0 bases at V and 5 bases at J, with 8 bases between the two ends. The germline CDR1 and CDR2 sequences are SGHRS and YFSETQ. Sequencing used immunoSEQ multiplex PCR; TCRdb keeps in-frame clones, though not all of them. Among roughly 100,000 clones, around 86% were seen once, and the ten largest hold 3.3%. The sample consisted of peripheral blood, taken 28 days after the second dose of the MenACWY control vaccine. The sequence derives from an adult who received the MenACWY meningococcal vaccine as a control. This chain links TRBV5-1 with TRBJ1-4; TRBD1 might be the D (6 bases). The CDR3 loop is CASSLGTANEKLFF. CDR3 in DNA: TGCGCCAGCAGCTTGGGGACAGCAAATGAAAAACTGTTTTTT.